In its sample, the clone carrying this T cell receptor (beta chain) was seen many times. The antigen remains unidentified. Additional DNA sequences in this sample encode the identical CDR3. This specimen comes from a study of shared clonotypes between healthy human individuals. The wider study: Per donor, three plates held CD4 naive cells, three held CD4 memory, two held CD8 naive and one held CD8 memory. Overall study findings and caveats: The authors expected sequencing depth to affect clonotype sharing among donors.

Germline assignment: CDR1 SGHNT and CDR2 YYREEE (reference sequence). The CDR3 extends over 13 amino acids. The germline V and J ends were trimmed by 4 bases and 2 bases, with 9 bases remaining between them. Deep-level assay runs were performed. Data came from immunoSEQ multiplex PCR; TCRdb stores just in-frame clones and leaves some out. The data contain around 700,000 clones, around two thirds of them singletons. The material sequenced was memory CD4+ T cells sorted from blood. The subset denotes: CD45RA-negative fraction. V is TRBV5-4 and J is TRBJ1-2; D might be TRBD1 (6 bases). The TCR sequence derives from a woman aged 30 to 39 in good health. The CDR3: CASSLGQNYGYTF. CDR3 in DNA: TGTGCCAGCAGCCTTGGACAGAACTATGGCTACACCTTC.